This T cell receptor (beta chain) comes out of a study of circulating CD8 cells and anti-PD-1 response in melanoma. Study in general: Complete or partial response defined responders; stable or progressive disease, non-responders. Study results and limitations: No tumor material was available, so peptide assays assessed reactivity. Subset repertoires were largely private at M1, with under 7.5% shared.

Using roughly 16 ng of total RNA, TCR libraries were made with the QIAseq Immune Repertoire TCR panel. Using its own MiXCR run on the reads, TCRdb lists one record per CDR3 protein. Of roughly 710 distinct CDR3 sequences listed, roughly 8% were seen once; the top ten hold about a third. V shed 0 bases and J shed 4 bases, with 18 bases lying between them. Per germline, CDR1 SGHRS and CDR2 YFSETQ. The CDR3 runs to 17 residues. This clonotype is labeled medium-sized. Antigen: not known. Four subsets defined by PD-1 and/or TIGIT were sorted from live CD3+CD8+TCRalphabeta+ cells. The V gene is TRBV5-1, the J gene TRBJ2-3, with D perhaps given as TRBD1 or TRBD2 (5 bases each). This material consisted of CD8+ T cells from PBMCs, taken at baseline or after one month of anti-PD-1 therapy (not recorded which). This clonotype was obtained from a human donor with melanoma. DNA for the CDR3: TGCGCCAGCAGCTTGGGGGACGAGTCTTACCACGCAGATACGCAGTATTTT. It yields the protein CASSLGDESYHADTQYF.